The present T cell receptor beta chain was sequenced within a study of human T cells and chemical hapten exposure. Turning to the study itself: The variation in per-sample TCR yields arose mainly from small differences in pooled library volumes.

This CDR3 region has 15 residues. V lost 5 bases to trimming and J lost 0 bases, with 12 bases between them. CDR1 is SGHAT and CDR2 is FQNNGV in the germline V gene. The library tagged individual cDNA molecules with unique molecular identifiers. Methods used by the authors: TCRs per sample had a median of 95,638 and ranged from roughly 20,000 to 690,600. TCRdb reprocessed the 5' RACE reads via MiXCR and lists one record per CDR3 protein. The V and J calls come from TCRdb's annotation, not from the publication. The table has about 80,000 distinct CDR3 sequences, roughly 7.7% seen once. Points from the study as a whole: TCRs exceeding 1 in 1000 frequency stayed unchanged with DPC sensitization.

The sample holds many counts of this clonotype. Its antigen remains unidentified. Extraction of total RNA was performed on unfractionated whole blood. The TCR was taken from a male donor in good health. J is TRBJ2-3 and V is TRBV11-2, with D maybe TRBD1 (6 bases). This chain's CDR3 is CASSHRESSTDTQYF. The DNA for the CDR3 is TGTGCCAGCAGCCACAGGGAATCTAGCACAGATACGCAGTATTTT.